These 10 T cell receptor beta chains originate from one sample sequenced in a study of cytomegalovirus exposure and HLA in healthy donors. Both 60 Vbeta primers and 13 Jbeta primers went into the PCR. Some clones are missing from TCRdb's copy, which holds only in-frame ones; the method was immunoSEQ multiplex PCR. The sample has 130,000 or so clones. Sequences were obtained from PBMCs. These receptors originate from a woman aged 60-75 years in good health and CMV-seronegative.

The chain is built from TRBV7-9 and TRBJ1-5; D perhaps matches TRBD1 (6 bases). CDR1 and CDR2 (germline): SEHNR, FQNEAQ (reference sequence). CDR3 length equals 16 residues. The ends were cut back, 3 bases at V and 0 bases at J, with 12 bases in the middle. CDR3 residues: CASSLHREYSNQPQHF. Written as DNA, the CDR3 is TGTGCCAGCAGCTTGCACAGGGAATATAGCAATCAGCCCCAGCATTTT.

The chain has TRBV5-8 and TRBJ1-1, with TRBD1 matching over 8 bases. There are 14 residues in the CDR3. CDR1 is SGHTS, CDR2 YDEGEE, per germline. Trimming took 2 bases from V and 4 from J; bases not matched to a gene: 4. The CDR3 region is CASSFQGASTEAFF. The DNA for the CDR3 is TGTGCCAGCAGCTTCCAGGGGGCTAGCACTGAAGCTTTCTTT.

The rearrangement joins TRBV28 to TRBJ1-2; TRBD1 might be the D (6 bases). V lost 2 bases and J lost 4, with 14 bases in between. CDR1 is MDHEN, CDR2 SYDVKM, per germline. CDR3 length equals 15 residues. Here the CDR3 DNA reads TGTGCCAGCAGTTTAGGGCAGGGGCGTTCCTATGGCTACACCTTC. It translates to CASSLGQGRSYGYTF.

J is TRBJ2-3 and V is TRBV7-2; D gene unclear. The V gene's germline CDR1 is SGHTA and CDR2 FQGNSA. CDR3 length: 12 residues. V shed 1 base and J shed 7 bases, with 6 bases lying between them. CDR3 DNA sequence: TGTGCCAGCAGCTTAGTGGGCCATACGCAGTATTTT. Protein product: CASSLVGHTQYF. The whole variable domain, remainder taken from reference TRBV7-2 and TRBJ2-3, is GAGVSQSPSNKVTEKGKDVELRCDPISGHTALYWYRQSLGQGLEFLIYFQGNSAPDKSGLPSDRFSAERTGGSVSTLTIQRTQQEDSAVYLCASSLVGHTQYFGPGTRLTVL.

The chain recombines TRBV19 with TRBJ2-4; 10 bases map to TRBD2. The J segment lost 3 bases and the V segment lost 2 bases, leaving 13 bases of the junction unmatched. The germline V gene has CDR1 LNHDA and CDR2 SQIVND (reference sequence). The CDR3 is made up of 19 amino acids. Written as DNA, the CDR3 is TGTGCCAGTAGTATACCTAGGGCTAGCGGGAGTCAGGACAAAAACATTCAGTACTTC. Residues: CASSIPRASGSQDKNIQYF. Supplemented by reference TRBV19 and TRBJ2-4, the full variable domain reads DGGITQSPKYLFRKEGQNVTLSCEQNLNHDAMYWYRQDPGQGLRLIYYSQIVNDFQKGDIAEGYSVSREKKESFPLTVTSAQKNPTAFYLCASSIPRASGSQDKNIQYFGAGTRLSVL.

The chain uses TRBV28 and TRBJ1-2; D uncertain. V lost 5 bases and J lost 10, with 14 bases in between. The CDR3 runs to 12 residues. CDR1 and CDR2 (germline): MDHEN, SYDVKM. The CDR3 DNA follows: TGTGCCAGCAGTACCGTGGTCCCAGACTACACCTTC. It is translated as CASSTVVPDYTF.

The V call is TRBV11-2, the J call TRBJ2-1; 8 bases map to TRBD2. V was clipped by 5 bases and J by 5 bases; unmatched bases: 5. Germline values: CDR1 SGHAT, CDR2 FQNNGV. This CDR3 has 14 amino acids. CDR3 loop: CASSPLAVNNEQFF. CDR3 coding DNA: TGTGCCAGCAGCCCACTAGCGGTAAACAATGAGCAGTTCTTC.

The V call is TRBV2, the J call TRBJ2-5; 8 positions agree with TRBD2. V shed 5 bases, J shed 5 bases, and the junction held 13 bases outside the gene matches. Per germline, CDR1 SNHLY and CDR2 FYNNEI. The CDR3 runs to 16 residues. CDR3 coding DNA: TGTGCCAGCAGTCTTCATACTAGGACTAGCTTGGAGACCCAGTACTTC. The encoded protein is CASSLHTRTSLETQYF.

The gene calls are TRBV7-9 and TRBJ2-5, with 7 bases identical to TRBD1. The CDR3 has 13 residues. V shed 5 bases, J shed 4 bases, and the junction held 4 bases outside the gene matches. Germline CDR1 SEHNR, CDR2 FQNEAQ (reference sequence). CDR3 nucleotide sequence: TGTGCCAGCAGCCTGGGACAGCGAGAGACCCAGTACTTC. Encoded protein: CASSLGQRETQYF. Drawing the rest from reference TRBV7-9 and TRBJ2-5, the complete variable domain is DTGVSQNPRHKITKRGQNVTFRCDPISEHNRLYWYRQTLGQGPEFLTYFQNEAQLEKSRLLSDRFSAERPKGSFSTLEIQRTEQGDSAMYLCASSLGQRETQYFGPGTRLLVL.

The chain is built from TRBV6-5 and TRBJ1-3, with a weak D call TRBD1 (5 bases). This CDR3 has 15 residues. The germline gives CDR1 MNHEY, CDR2 SVGAGI. V was clipped by 0 bases and J by 0 bases, with 6 bases between them. The CDR3 DNA follows: TGTGCCAGCAGTTACTCGGGGCCCTCTGGAAACACCATATATTTT. Translating it yields CASSYSGPSGNTIYF.